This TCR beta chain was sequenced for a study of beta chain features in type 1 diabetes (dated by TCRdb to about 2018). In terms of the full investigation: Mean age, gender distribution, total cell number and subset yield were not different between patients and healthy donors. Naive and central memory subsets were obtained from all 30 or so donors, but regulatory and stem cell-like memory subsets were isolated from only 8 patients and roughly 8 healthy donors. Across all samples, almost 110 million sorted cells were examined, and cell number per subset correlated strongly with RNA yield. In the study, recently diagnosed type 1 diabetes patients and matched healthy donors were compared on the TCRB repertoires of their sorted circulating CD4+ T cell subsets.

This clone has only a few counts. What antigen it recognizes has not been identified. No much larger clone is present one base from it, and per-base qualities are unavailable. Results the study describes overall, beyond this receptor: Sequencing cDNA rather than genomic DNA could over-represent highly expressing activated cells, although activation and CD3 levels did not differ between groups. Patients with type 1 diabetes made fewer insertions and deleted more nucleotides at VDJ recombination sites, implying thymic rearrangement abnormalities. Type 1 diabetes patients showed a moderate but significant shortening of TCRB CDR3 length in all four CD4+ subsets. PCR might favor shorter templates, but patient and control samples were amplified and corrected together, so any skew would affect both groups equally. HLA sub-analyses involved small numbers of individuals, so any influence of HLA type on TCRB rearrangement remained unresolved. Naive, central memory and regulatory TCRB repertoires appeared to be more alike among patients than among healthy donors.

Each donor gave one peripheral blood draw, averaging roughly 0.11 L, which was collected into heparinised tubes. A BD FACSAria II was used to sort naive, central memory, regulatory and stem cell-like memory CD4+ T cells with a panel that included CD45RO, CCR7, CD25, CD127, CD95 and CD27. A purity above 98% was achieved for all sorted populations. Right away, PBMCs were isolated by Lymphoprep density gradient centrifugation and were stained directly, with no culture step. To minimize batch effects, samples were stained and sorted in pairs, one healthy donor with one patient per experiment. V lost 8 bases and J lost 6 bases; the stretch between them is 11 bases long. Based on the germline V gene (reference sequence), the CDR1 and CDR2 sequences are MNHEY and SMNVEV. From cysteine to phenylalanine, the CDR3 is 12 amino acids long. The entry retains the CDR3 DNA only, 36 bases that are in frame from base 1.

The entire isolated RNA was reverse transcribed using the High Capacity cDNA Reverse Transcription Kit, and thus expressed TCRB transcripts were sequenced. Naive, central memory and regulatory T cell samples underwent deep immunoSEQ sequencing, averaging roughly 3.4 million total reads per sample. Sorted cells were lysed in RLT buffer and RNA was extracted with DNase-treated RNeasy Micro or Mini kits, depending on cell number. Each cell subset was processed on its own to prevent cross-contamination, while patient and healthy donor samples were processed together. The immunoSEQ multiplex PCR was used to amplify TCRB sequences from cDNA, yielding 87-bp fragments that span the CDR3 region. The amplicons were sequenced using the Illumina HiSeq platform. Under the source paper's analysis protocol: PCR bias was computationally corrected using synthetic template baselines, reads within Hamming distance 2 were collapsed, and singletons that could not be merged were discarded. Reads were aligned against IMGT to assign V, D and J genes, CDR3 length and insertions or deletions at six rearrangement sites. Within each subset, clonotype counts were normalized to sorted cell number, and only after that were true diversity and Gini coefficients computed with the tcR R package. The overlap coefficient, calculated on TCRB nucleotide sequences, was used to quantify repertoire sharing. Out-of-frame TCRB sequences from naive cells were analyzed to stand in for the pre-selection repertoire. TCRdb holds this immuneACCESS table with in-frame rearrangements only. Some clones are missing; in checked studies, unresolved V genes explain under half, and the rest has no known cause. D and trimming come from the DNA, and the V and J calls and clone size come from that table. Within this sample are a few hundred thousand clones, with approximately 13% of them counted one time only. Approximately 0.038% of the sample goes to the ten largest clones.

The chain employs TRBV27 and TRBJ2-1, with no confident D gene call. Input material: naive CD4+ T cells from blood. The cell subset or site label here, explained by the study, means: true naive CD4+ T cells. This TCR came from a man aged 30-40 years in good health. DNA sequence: TGTGCCAGCTCGCCGTTCGGCAATGAGCAGTTCTTC. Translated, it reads CASSPFGNEQFF.